These 14 T cell receptor beta chains were all obtained from the same sample, sequenced in a study of Ad26.COV2.S vaccination and SARS-CoV-2 variants. Treatment in this sample: approximately 18 received Ad26.COV2.S at low or high dose, single or two shots; 5 received placebo; per-sample allocation not given. Samples were taken on day 63 after the first vaccine or placebo injection. The data were produced by immunoSEQ multiplex PCR, yet TCRdb's version contains in-frame clones alone and is incomplete. In the table there are about 350,000 clones, roughly 89% of which are singletons. The material sequenced was peripheral blood, taken in a trial of Ad26.COV2.S vaccine versus placebo. The receptors originated from a person aged 18-60 years who received the Ad26.COV2.S COVID-19 vaccine or a placebo.

The genes are TRBV18 and TRBJ2-6; D is ambiguous. Trimming stripped 6 bases from V and 0 bases from J, with 12 bases between. Per germline, CDR1 KGHSH and CDR2 LQKENI. The CDR3 runs 16 residues. Here the CDR3 DNA reads TGTGCCAGCTCGTCCCCTACAAGCTCTGGGGCCAACGTCCTGACTTTC. This gives the protein CASSSPTSSGANVLTF.

This chain links TRBV25-1 with TRBJ2-3; no definite D call. The CDR3 is 14 residues long. Trimming pared 3 bases from V and 1 base from J, leaving 8 bases between. Germline values: CDR1 MGHDK, CDR2 SYGVNS. In DNA form, the CDR3 reads TGTGCCAGCAGTGATGACGGAGGCACAGATACGCAGTATTTT. Protein product: CASSDDGGTDTQYF.

V usage is TRBV9 and J usage is TRBJ1-3; 7 bases are a match to TRBD1. This CDR3 comprises 17 residues. The germline CDR1 and CDR2 sequences are SGDLS and YYNGEE. V was clipped by 2 bases and J by 6 bases; unmatched bases: 14. CDR3 in amino acids: CASSVLPFDRAANTIYF. The CDR3 DNA reads as TGTGCCAGCAGCGTTCTCCCCTTTGACAGGGCGGCAAACACCATATATTTT.

J is TRBJ1-2 and V is TRBV7-9; TRBD1 agrees at 8 bases. This CDR3 comprises 16 residues. J gave up 8 bases and V 4 bases, and 15 bases lay outside the gene matches. Germline CDR1 SEHNR, CDR2 FQNEAQ (reference sequence). This CDR3 is CASSSLIEQGEAGYTF. CDR3 nucleotide sequence: TGTGCCAGCAGCTCCCTAATAGAACAGGGGGAGGCAGGCTACACCTTC. Filled out from reference TRBV7-9 and TRBJ1-2, the complete variable domain reads DTGVSQNPRHKITKRGQNVTFRCDPISEHNRLYWYRQTLGQGPEFLTYFQNEAQLEKSRLLSDRFSAERPKGSFSTLEIQRTEQGDSAMYLCASSSLIEQGEAGYTFGSGTRLTVV.

The chain is built from TRBV19 and TRBJ2-7; 8 bases fit TRBD1. The J segment lost 5 bases and the V segment lost 4 bases, leaving 10 bases of the junction unmatched. Germline V gene lookup returns CDR1 LNHDA and CDR2 SQIVND (reference sequence). The CDR3 totals 15 residues. Written as DNA, the CDR3 is TGTGCCAGTAGTAGGCTTGGACAGGGTCTTCACGAGCAGTACTTC. Its protein product is CASSRLGQGLHEQYF.

This clone appeared once. The V call is TRBV19, the J call TRBJ1-4, with D possibly matching TRBD1 (5 bases). The germline V and J ends were trimmed by 4 bases and 2 bases, with 11 bases remaining between them. CDR1 and CDR2 (germline): LNHDA, SQIVND (reference sequence). CDR3 size: 15 residues. CDR3 loop: CASSTGFHTNEKLFF. DNA for the CDR3: TGTGCCAGTAGTACAGGGTTTCATACTAATGAAAAACTGTTTTTT.

This chain uses TRBV18 with TRBJ1-1, with TRBD1 matching 8 bases. Looked up from germline, CDR1 is KGHSH and CDR2 is LQKENI. The trim removed 3 bases at V and 1 base at J, leaving 4 bases unmatched. The CDR3 runs to 15 residues. The CDR3 bases are TGTGCCAGCTCACCCAGGGGGCTGGGGAACACTGAAGCTTTCTTT. Protein product: CASSPRGLGNTEAFF.

The chain recombines TRBV5-1 with TRBJ2-1, with D tentatively TRBD1 (7 bases). CDR3 size: 15 residues. The germline CDR1 and CDR2 sequences are SGHRS and YFSETQ. With 3 bases removed from V and 9 bases from J, the gap between germline ends came to 19 bases. The chain's CDR3 is CASSYGRGEMSEQFF. The CDR3 nucleotides are TGCGCCAGCAGCTACGGCAGGGGGGAGATGAGTGAGCAGTTCTTC.

About this clone: The identical CDR3 is also encoded by other nucleotide sequences in the sample. J is TRBJ2-3 and V is TRBV20-1, with D hard to call. V gave up 5 bases and J gave up 6 bases, with 9 bases separating them. The CDR3 runs to 11 residues. CDR1 is DFQATT and CDR2 is SNEGSKA in the germline V gene (reference sequence). CDR3 coding DNA: TGCAGTGCTTCACCGGCGGATACGCAGTATTTT. Translated, it gives CSASPADTQYF.

V and J are TRBV5-5 and TRBJ2-6, with 7 bases aligning to TRBD1. V trimming: 9 bases; J trimming: 1 base; junction bases outside the gene matches: 10. CDR1 SGHKS and CDR2 YYEKEE come from the germline V gene (reference sequence). CDR3 length: 16 residues. CDR3 sequence (DNA): TGTGCCACCGCGCTTTTACAGGGGTCTGGGGCCAACGTCCTGACTTTC. Residues: CATALLQGSGANVLTF.

This clone occurred once. The CDR3 reads CASSEVAGAGNTIYF. The CDR3 DNA is TGTGCCAGCAGTGAGGTGGCGGGAGCTGGAAACACCATATATTTT. The chain recombines TRBV2 with TRBJ1-3, with D unclear. The germline CDR1 and CDR2 sequences are SNHLY and FYNNEI. This CDR3 is built from 15 residues. V lost 3 bases, J lost 2 bases, and 11 bases lay in between.

The V and J genes are TRBV13 and TRBJ2-1, with no clear D. Germline CDR1 reads PRHDT; CDR2 reads FYEKMQ (reference sequence). The length of the CDR3 is 18 residues. With 0 bases removed from V and 0 bases from J, the gap between germline ends came to 15 bases. CDR3 residues: CASSLGWLRSASYNEQFF. DNA for the CDR3: TGTGCCAGCAGCTTAGGTTGGTTGAGGAGCGCCTCCTACAATGAGCAGTTCTTC.

The rearrangement links TRBV6-5 to TRBJ2-2, with a tentative D call TRBD1 (5 bases). Deletions cut 2 bases from V and 6 bases from J, with 16 bases between. This CDR3 has 16 residues. Germline loops: CDR1 MNHEY, CDR2 SVGAGI. CDR3 in amino acids: CASSYASTKGSGELFF. The CDR3 coding sequence is TGTGCCAGCAGTTACGCTAGTACGAAGGGGTCCGGGGAGCTGTTTTTT.

The rearrangement links TRBV5-1 to TRBJ2-7; possible D gene TRBD1, 5 bases. The V gene's germline CDR1 is SGHRS and CDR2 YFSETQ. The length of the CDR3 is 15 residues. V lost 0 bases and J 3 bases, leaving 13 bases between the germline ends. The CDR3 loop reads CASSLGAGKFYEQYF. In DNA, the CDR3 is TGCGCCAGCAGCTTGGGCGCAGGGAAATTCTACGAGCAGTACTTC.